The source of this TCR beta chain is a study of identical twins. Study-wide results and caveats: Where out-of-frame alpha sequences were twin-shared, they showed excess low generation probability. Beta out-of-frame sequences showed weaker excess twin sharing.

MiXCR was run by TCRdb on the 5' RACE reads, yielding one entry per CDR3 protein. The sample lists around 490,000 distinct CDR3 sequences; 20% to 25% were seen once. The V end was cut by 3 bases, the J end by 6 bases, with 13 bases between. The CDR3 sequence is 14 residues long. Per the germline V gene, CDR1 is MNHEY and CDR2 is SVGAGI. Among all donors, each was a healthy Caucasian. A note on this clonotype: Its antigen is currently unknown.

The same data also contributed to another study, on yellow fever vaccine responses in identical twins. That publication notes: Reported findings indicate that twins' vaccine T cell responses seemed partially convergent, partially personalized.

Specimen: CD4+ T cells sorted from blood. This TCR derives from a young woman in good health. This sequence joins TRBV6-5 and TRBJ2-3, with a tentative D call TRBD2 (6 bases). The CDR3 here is CASSYLGRRDTQYF. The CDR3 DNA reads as TGTGCCAGCAGTTATCTGGGGAGGAGGGATACGCAGTATTTT.